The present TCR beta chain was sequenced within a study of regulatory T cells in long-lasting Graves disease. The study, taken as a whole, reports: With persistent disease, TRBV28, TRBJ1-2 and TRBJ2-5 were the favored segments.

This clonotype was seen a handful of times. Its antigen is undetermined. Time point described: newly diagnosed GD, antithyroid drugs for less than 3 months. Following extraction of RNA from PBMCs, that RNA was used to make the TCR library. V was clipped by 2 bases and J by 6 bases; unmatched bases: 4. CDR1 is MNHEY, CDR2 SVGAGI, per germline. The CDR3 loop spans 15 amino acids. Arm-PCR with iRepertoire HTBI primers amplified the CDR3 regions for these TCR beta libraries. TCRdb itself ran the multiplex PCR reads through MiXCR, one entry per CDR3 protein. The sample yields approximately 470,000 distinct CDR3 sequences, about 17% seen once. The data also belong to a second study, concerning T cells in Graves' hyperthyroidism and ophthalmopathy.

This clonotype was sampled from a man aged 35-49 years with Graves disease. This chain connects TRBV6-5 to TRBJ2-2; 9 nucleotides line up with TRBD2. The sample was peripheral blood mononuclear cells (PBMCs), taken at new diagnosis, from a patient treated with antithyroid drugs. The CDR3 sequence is CASSYVAGGSGELFF. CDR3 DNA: TGTGCCAGCAGTTACGTGGCGGGAGGGTCCGGGGAGCTGTTTTTT.